This T cell receptor beta chain derives from a study of blood T cell repertoires in COVID-19. Across the whole study: The United States, Italy and Spain supplied acute and convalescent COVID-19 samples.

In terms of age and location, participants ranged from roughly 18 to 95 years and lived in approximately 24 US areas. Participants' reported clinical history set cohort assignment. Recovered status in Cohort 3 required two negative PCRs, clearance, or symptom resolution. This clone was detected only once. Germline trimming cut 6 bases from V and 3 bases from J; bases unmatched to any gene: 8. This CDR3 has 14 amino acids. Germline loops: CDR1 MDHEN, CDR2 SYDVKM. The protocol was immunoSEQ multiplex PCR, while the TCRdb copy is restricted to in-frame clones and leaves out a portion. The sample shows around 170,000 clones, around 90% of them seen only once.

This clonotype was obtained from a woman in her late teens or twenties who had recovered from COVID-19. The chain links TRBV28 to TRBJ2-7; 7 bases match TRBD1. Sequencing used PBMCs or T cells enriched from blood (not recorded which). CDR3 DNA: TGTGCCAGCAGGTCCGGGACAGCCCTCTACGAGCAGTACTTC. Translation: CASRSGTALYEQYF.